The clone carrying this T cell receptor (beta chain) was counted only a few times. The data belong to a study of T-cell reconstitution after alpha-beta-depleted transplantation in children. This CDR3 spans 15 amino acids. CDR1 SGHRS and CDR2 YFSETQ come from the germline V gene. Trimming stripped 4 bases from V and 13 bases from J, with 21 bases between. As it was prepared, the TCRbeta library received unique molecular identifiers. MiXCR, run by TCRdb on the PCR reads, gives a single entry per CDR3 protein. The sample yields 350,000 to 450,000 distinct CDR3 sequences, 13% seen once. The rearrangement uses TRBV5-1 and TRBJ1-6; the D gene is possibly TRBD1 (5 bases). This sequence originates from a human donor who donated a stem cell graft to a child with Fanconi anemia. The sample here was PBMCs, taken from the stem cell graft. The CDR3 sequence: CASSPSFGADWPLHF. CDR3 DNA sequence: TGCGCCAGCAGCCCTAGTTTTGGGGCCGACTGGCCCCTCCACTTT.